The subject of this entry is one T cell receptor beta chain. Its matching antigen is unknown. Only in-frame clones appear in the TCRdb table, and some are missing; sequencing was by immunoSEQ multiplex PCR. The table includes about 64,000 clones, roughly 79% detected once. Trimming left V 0 bases short and J 6 bases short, with 12 bases between. Per germline, CDR1 SGDLS and CDR2 YYNGEE. The CDR3 runs to 14 residues. This sample was included in a study of T cells in localized non-small cell lung cancer. Whole-study results and caveats: Longer survival (overall) was linked to higher T cell density in blood. Uninvolved adjacent lung showed higher T cell clonality than tumor.

Sequenced material: PBMCs, taken before any cancer treatment. This sequence joins TRBV9 and TRBJ1-1; a weak D match, TRBD1 (6 bases). The receptor comes from a man aged 40-75 years with stage II lung adenocarcinoma. The CDR3 DNA reads TGTGCCAGCAGCGTAGAGGCCAGGGGCCCTGAAGCTTTCTTT. Protein product: CASSVEARGPEAFF.